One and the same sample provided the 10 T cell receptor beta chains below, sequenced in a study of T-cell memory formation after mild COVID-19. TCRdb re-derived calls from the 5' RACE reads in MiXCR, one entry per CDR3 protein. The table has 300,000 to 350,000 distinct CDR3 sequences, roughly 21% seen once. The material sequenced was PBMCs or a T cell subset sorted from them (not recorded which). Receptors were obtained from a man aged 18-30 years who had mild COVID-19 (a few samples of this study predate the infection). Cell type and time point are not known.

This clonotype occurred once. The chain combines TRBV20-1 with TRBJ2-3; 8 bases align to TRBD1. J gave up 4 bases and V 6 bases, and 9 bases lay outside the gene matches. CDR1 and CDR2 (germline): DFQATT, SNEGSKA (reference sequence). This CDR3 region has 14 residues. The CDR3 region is CSAHRGVGADTQYF. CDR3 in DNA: TGCAGTGCCCACAGGGGGGTTGGGGCAGATACGCAGTATTTT.

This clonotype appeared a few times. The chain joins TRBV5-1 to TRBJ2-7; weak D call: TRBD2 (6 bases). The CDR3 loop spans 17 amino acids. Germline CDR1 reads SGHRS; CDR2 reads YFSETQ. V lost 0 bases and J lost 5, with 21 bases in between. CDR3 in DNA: TGCGCCAGCAGCTTGGGTCGTACGGGACTCAACCTCCACGAGCAGTACTTC. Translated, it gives CASSLGRTGLNLHEQYF. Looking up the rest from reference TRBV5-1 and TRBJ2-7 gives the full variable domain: KAGVTQTPRYLIKTRGQQVTLSCSPISGHRSVSWYQQTPGQGLQFLFEYFSETQRNKGNFPGRFSGRQFSNSRSEMNVSTLELGDSALYLCASSLGRTGLNLHEQYFGPGTRLTVT.

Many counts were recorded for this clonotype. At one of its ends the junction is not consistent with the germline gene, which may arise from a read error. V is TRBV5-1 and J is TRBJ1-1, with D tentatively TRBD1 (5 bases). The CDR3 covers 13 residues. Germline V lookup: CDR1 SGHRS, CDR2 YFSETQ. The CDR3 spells CASSLGGDTEAFF. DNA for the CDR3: TGTGCCAGCAGCCTGGGGGGGGATACTGAAGCTTTCTTT. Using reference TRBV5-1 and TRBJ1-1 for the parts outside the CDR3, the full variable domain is KAGVTQTPRYLIKTRGQQVTLSCSPISGHRSVSWYQQTPGQGLQFLFEYFSETQRNKGNFPGRFSGRQFSNSRSEMNVSTLELGDSALYLCASSLGGDTEAFFGQGTRLTVV.

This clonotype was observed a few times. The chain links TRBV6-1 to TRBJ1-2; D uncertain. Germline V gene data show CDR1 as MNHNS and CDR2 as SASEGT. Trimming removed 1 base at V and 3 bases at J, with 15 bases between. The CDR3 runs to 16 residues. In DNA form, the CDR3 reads TGTGCCAGCAGTGAAGGGGCCCGAGTGACCTACTATGGCTACACCTTC. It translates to CASSEGARVTYYGYTF.

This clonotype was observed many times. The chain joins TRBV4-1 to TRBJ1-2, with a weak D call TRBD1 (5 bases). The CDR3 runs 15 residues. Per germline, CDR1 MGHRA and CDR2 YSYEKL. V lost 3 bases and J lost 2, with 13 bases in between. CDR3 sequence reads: CASSQTTESNYGYTF. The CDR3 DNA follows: TGCGCCAGCAGCCAGACGACAGAATCAAACTATGGCTACACCTTC.

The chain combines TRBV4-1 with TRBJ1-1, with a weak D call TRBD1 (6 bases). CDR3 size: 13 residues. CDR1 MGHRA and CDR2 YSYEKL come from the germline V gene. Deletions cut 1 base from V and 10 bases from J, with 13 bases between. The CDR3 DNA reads TGCGCCAGCAGCCAAGGGGGGCAGGGAAGAGCTTTCTTT. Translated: CASSQGGQGRAFF.

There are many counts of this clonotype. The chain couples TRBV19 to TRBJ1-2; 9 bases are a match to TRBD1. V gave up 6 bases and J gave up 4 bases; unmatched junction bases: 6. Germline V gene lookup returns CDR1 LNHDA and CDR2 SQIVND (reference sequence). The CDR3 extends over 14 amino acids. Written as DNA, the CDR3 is TGTGCCAGTAGGGCCGGGACAGGGCTCTATGGCTACACCTTC. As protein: CASRAGTGLYGYTF.

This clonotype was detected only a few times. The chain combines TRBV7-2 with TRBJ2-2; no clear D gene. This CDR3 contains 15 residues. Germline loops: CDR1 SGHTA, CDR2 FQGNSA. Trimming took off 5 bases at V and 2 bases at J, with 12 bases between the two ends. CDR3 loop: CASSQFAANTGELFF. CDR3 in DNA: TGTGCCAGCAGCCAATTTGCAGCCAACACCGGGGAGCTGTTTTTT. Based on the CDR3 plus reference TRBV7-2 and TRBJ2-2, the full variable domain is GAGVSQSPSNKVTEKGKDVELRCDPISGHTALYWYRQSLGQGLEFLIYFQGNSAPDKSGLPSDRFSAERTGGSVSTLTIQRTQQEDSAVYLCASSQFAANTGELFFGEGSRLTVL.

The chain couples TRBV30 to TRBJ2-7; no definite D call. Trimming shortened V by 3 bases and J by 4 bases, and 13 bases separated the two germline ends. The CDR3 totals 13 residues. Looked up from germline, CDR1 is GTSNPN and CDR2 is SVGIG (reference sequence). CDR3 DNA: TGTGCCTGGAGGGGTGGGCAGGAGTACGAGCAGTACTTC. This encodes CAWRGGQEYEQYF.

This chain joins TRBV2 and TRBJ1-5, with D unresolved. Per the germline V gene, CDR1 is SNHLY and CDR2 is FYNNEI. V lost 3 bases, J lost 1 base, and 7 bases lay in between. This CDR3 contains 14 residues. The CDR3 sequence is CASSDIVSNQPQHF. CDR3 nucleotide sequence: TGTGCCAGCAGTGACATCGTCAGCAATCAGCCCCAGCATTTT.